These 32 T cell receptor beta chains were all obtained from the same sample, sequenced in a study of blood T cell repertoires in COVID-19. Method: immunoSEQ multiplex PCR; TCRdb's copy keeps in-frame clones and lacks some. Counted here are roughly 32,000 clones, 60% to 80% occurring once; the ten biggest clones make up around 16%. The sequencing sample was made of peripheral blood. These receptors were collected from a human donor in a cohort sampled during active COVID-19.

The chain carries TRBV5-1 and TRBJ2-3, with TRBD2 matching over 10 bases. The CDR3 covers 15 residues. Germline loops: CDR1 SGHRS, CDR2 YFSETQ. Trimming took 1 base from V and 2 from J; bases not matched to a gene: 1. CDR3 residues: CASSLSGRATDTQYF. CDR3 nucleotides: TGCGCCAGCAGCTTGAGCGGGAGGGCCACAGATACGCAGTATTTT.

The rearrangement links TRBV5-5 to TRBJ2-2, with D unresolved. The CDR3 length is 14 residues. Germline CDR1 is SGHKS and CDR2 is YYEKEE (reference sequence). Trimming took 2 bases from V and 1 from J, leaving 6 bases between them. The DNA for the CDR3 is TGTGCCAGCAGCTTCCTATGGAACACCGGGGAGCTGTTTTTT. This sequence encodes CASSFLWNTGELFF.

The table lists this clone with a few counts. The CDR3 sequence: CASSDTGVPIGYTF. CDR3 DNA: TGTGCCAGCAGCGACACAGGGGTGCCTATTGGCTACACCTTC. The J gene is TRBJ1-2, the V gene TRBV14, with 7 bases that match TRBD1. The CDR3 consists of 14 residues. Losses at the gene ends were 5 bases for V and 7 bases for J; bases not matched to a gene: 10. Germline V gene data show CDR1 as SGHDN and CDR2 as FVKESK.

The V and J genes are TRBV2 and TRBJ1-2, with D maybe TRBD1 (6 bases). The germline gives CDR1 SNHLY, CDR2 FYNNEI. V shed 2 bases and J shed 7 bases, with 8 bases lying between them. The CDR3 is 12 amino acids. CDR3 sequence: CASSELGGGYTF. The DNA of the CDR3 is TGTGCCAGCAGTGAACTAGGGGGTGGCTACACCTTC.

The CDR3 DNA reads as TGTGCCAGCAGCCAGGGCCGTAGCGGGGGGGCAGAAACCGGGGAGCTGTTTTTT. As protein: CASSQGRSGGAETGELFF. The V gene is TRBV3-1 (or the pseudogene TRBV3-2), the J gene TRBJ2-2; TRBD2 matches at 11 bases. The trim removed 3 bases at V and 5 bases at J, leaving 11 bases unmatched. In germline, CDR1 is LGHDT, CDR2 YNNKEL (reference sequence). The CDR3 sequence is 18 residues long.

V is TRBV19 and J is TRBJ1-2, with TRBD1 identical over 8 bases. The CDR3 sequence is 15 residues long. The junction had 13 bases not matched to a gene; V was cut back by 8 bases and J by 5 bases. Germline loops: CDR1 LNHDA, CDR2 SQIVND (reference sequence). The CDR3 DNA reads as TGTGCCAGTCACTCAACCGGGACAGGCGATTATGGCTACACCTTC. It translates to CASHSTGTGDYGYTF.

The CDR3 sequence is CASSLRGGRSDTQYF. CDR3 DNA: TGTGCCAGCAGCTTAAGGGGGGGCCGTAGCGATACGCAGTATTTT. The rearrangement links TRBV11-2 to TRBJ2-3; a possible D gene is TRBD2 (7 bases). Germline CDR1 reads SGHAT; CDR2 reads FQNNGV. Deletions cut 2 bases from V and 6 bases from J, with 15 bases between. The length of the CDR3 is 15 residues.

With respect to this clone: Other DNA sequences of this sample code for an identical CDR3. The chain couples TRBV11-3 to TRBJ1-3; 8 bases align to TRBD1. V lost 5 bases, J lost 2 bases, and 5 bases stayed unmatched. The CDR3 contains 15 residues. Germline CDR1 is SGHNT and CDR2 is YENEEA. The DNA for the CDR3 is TGTGCCAGCAGCCCCGGACAGGGCCCTGGAAACACCATATATTTT. Its translation: CASSPGQGPGNTIYF.

This chain connects TRBV29-1 to TRBJ2-3; perhaps TRBD2 as D (5 bases). Trimming took off 6 bases at V and 0 bases at J, with 10 bases between the two ends. The V gene's germline CDR1 is SQVTM and CDR2 ANQGSEA. CDR3 size: 13 residues. The CDR3 DNA reads TGCAGCGTCACAAGCGGAAGCACAGATACGCAGTATTTT. The encoded protein is CSVTSGSTDTQYF.

This chain connects TRBV27 to TRBJ2-1, with 8 positions matching TRBD2. The CDR3 is 17 residues long. CDR1 is MNHEY, CDR2 SMNVEV, per germline (reference sequence). Trimming took 6 bases from V and 6 from J; bases not matched to a gene: 16. CDR3 sequence (DNA): TGTGCCAGCAGCAGAACGGTGGGACTAGGCGGCCCCAATGAGCAGTTCTTC. Translated, it gives CASSRTVGLGGPNEQFF.

The chain combines TRBV5-4 with TRBJ1-2; D unresolved. CDR1 SGHNT and CDR2 YYREEE come from the germline V gene (reference sequence). The germline V and J ends were trimmed by 1 base and 4 bases, with 11 bases remaining between them. This CDR3 is 14 amino acids long. Here the CDR3 reads CASSLPQKSYGYTF. In DNA form, the CDR3 reads TGTGCCAGCAGCTTGCCCCAGAAATCCTATGGCTACACCTTC.

V is TRBV3-1 (or the pseudogene TRBV3-2) and J is TRBJ1-2; no clear D. This CDR3 is built from 15 residues. Germline V gives CDR1 LGHDT, CDR2 YNNKEL (reference sequence). V lost 0 bases and J 4 bases, leaving 12 bases between the germline ends. The CDR3 DNA sequence: TGTGCCAGCAGCCAAGATTGGAGCAGTATCTATGGCTACACCTTC. This codes for CASSQDWSSIYGYTF.

The chain couples TRBV7-9 to TRBJ2-5; perhaps TRBD2 as D (5 bases). Trimming pared 1 base from V and 1 base from J, leaving 10 bases between. CDR1 and CDR2 from the germline V gene are SEHNR and FQNEAQ (reference sequence). The CDR3 totals 15 residues. CDR3 bases: TGTGCCAGCAGCTTAGGACGGACTGGCCAAGAGACCCAGTACTTC. Translation: CASSLGRTGQETQYF.

This clone was found a few times. The chain combines TRBV6-2 or TRBV6-3 with TRBJ1-5; the D is unclear. Trimming pared 3 bases from V and 4 bases from J, leaving 13 bases between. The V gene's germline CDR1 is MNHEY and CDR2 SVGEGT. The CDR3 is made up of 15 amino acids. The CDR3 region has the DNA TGTGCCAGCAGTTATAGTGGCGGAACGAATCAGCCCCAGCATTTT. This translates into CASSYSGGTNQPQHF.

J is TRBJ1-3 and V is TRBV28; D is unclear. Germline V lookup: CDR1 MDHEN, CDR2 SYDVKM. V lost 3 bases and J lost 0, with 6 bases in between. The CDR3 sequence is 14 residues long. The CDR3 sequence is CASSFVSSGNTIYF. The CDR3 region has the DNA TGTGCCAGCAGTTTCGTGAGCTCTGGAAACACCATATATTTT.

This chain connects TRBV11-2 to TRBJ1-1; D is ambiguous. CDR1 and CDR2 (germline): SGHAT, FQNNGV. The CDR3 has 13 residues. The V end was cut by 3 bases, the J end by 10 bases, with 15 bases between. The CDR3, as DNA: TGTGCCAGCAGCTTCGACAACGGCGTAGGAGCTTTCTTT. Protein sequence: CASSFDNGVGAFF.

This chain links TRBV18 with TRBJ1-1; 7 bases map to TRBD1. The CDR3 runs to 15 residues. V was clipped by 3 bases and J by 0 bases; unmatched bases: 4. CDR1 and CDR2 from the germline V gene are KGHSH and LQKENI. For the CDR3, the DNA is TGTGCCAGCTCACCGAGGGGACAGATGAACACTGAAGCTTTCTTT. Amino acid sequence: CASSPRGQMNTEAFF.

The CDR3 sequence: CASRQGALGEAFF. The CDR3 nucleotides are TGTGCCAGCAGACAGGGAGCTCTCGGTGAAGCTTTCTTT. This sequence joins TRBV27 and TRBJ1-1, with D tentatively TRBD1 (6 bases). CDR3 size: 13 residues. Trimming pared 6 bases from V and 7 bases from J, leaving 15 bases between. Germline V gives CDR1 MNHEY, CDR2 SMNVEV (reference sequence).

The rearrangement links TRBV2 to TRBJ1-5; 7 nucleotides match TRBD1. V dropped 4 bases and J dropped 4; count of bases not matched to a gene: 7. This CDR3 contains 15 residues. CDR1 is SNHLY and CDR2 is FYNNEI in the germline V gene. The CDR3 coding sequence is TGTGCCAGCAGTGGAGACAGGGCAGGTAATCAGCCCCAGCATTTT. Translation: CASSGDRAGNQPQHF.

The chain carries TRBV27 and TRBJ1-1; the match to TRBD1 covers 10 bases. Germline V gene lookup returns CDR1 MNHEY and CDR2 SMNVEV (reference sequence). CDR3 length: 16 residues. The trim removed 7 bases at V and 6 bases at J, leaving 14 bases unmatched. CDR3 residues: CASIPGDRGSAAEAFF. CDR3 in DNA: TGTGCCAGCATCCCCGGGGACAGGGGCTCCGCAGCTGAAGCTTTCTTT.

This clone appeared once. The genes are TRBV4-2 and TRBJ2-7; the match to TRBD2 covers 9 bases. CDR1 and CDR2 from the germline V gene are LGHNA and YNFKEQ. Trimming at V came to 1 base and at J to 0 bases, leaving 7 bases not matched to a gene. The CDR3 covers 17 residues. The CDR3: CASSQVLAGASSYEQYF. Written as DNA, the CDR3 is TGTGCCAGCAGCCAAGTTTTAGCGGGAGCCAGCTCCTACGAGCAGTACTTC.

The chain has TRBV7-8 and TRBJ2-7, with 8 bases lining up with TRBD2. The V segment lost 3 bases and the J segment 2 bases; nucleotides outside the gene matches: 6. Per the germline V gene, CDR1 is SGHVS and CDR2 is FQNEAQ. CDR3 length equals 15 residues. CDR3 sequence reads: CASSFGGAFTYEQYF. The CDR3, as DNA: TGTGCCAGCAGCTTCGGGGGGGCTTTTACCTACGAGCAGTACTTC.

The J gene is TRBJ2-3, the V gene TRBV18; 8 nucleotides line up with TRBD2. J was trimmed by 5 bases and V by 2 bases; bases with no gene match: 18. The CDR3 consists of 19 residues. Germline CDR1 and CDR2: KGHSH and LQKENI. The CDR3: CASSPSLALTGGGGDTQYF. The CDR3 coding sequence is TGTGCCAGCTCACCATCCCTCGCATTGACGGGGGGGGGTGGAGATACGCAGTATTTT.

This clone came up many times. V and J are TRBV4-2 and TRBJ2-4; 8 positions match TRBD2. The length of the CDR3 is 19 residues. Germline V CDR1 and CDR2: LGHNA, YNFKEQ. J gave up 0 bases and V 1 base, and 11 bases lay outside the gene matches. CDR3 sequence reads: CASSQGEASGSLAKNIQYF. CDR3 nucleotides: TGTGCCAGCAGCCAAGGCGAAGCTAGCGGGTCCCTAGCCAAAAACATTCAGTACTTC.

The rearrangement uses TRBV7-2 and TRBJ1-1, with D tentatively TRBD1 (6 bases). CDR1 is SGHTA, CDR2 FQGNSA, per germline. The CDR3 contains 15 residues. Trimming cost V 1 base and J 2 bases, with 11 bases left between them. The CDR3 loop reads CASSLERRGNTEAFF. The CDR3 region has the DNA TGTGCCAGCAGCTTAGAACGCAGGGGAAACACTGAAGCTTTCTTT. The full variable domain, with the rest looked up from reference TRBV7-2 and TRBJ1-1, is GAGVSQSPSNKVTEKGKDVELRCDPISGHTALYWYRQSLGQGLEFLIYFQGNSAPDKSGLPSDRFSAERTGGSVSTLTIQRTQQEDSAVYLCASSLERRGNTEAFFGQGTRLTVV.

V and J are TRBV10-3 and TRBJ1-2; a weak D match, TRBD1 (6 bases). Germline assignment: CDR1 ENHRY and CDR2 SYGVKD. V was cut by 2 bases and J by 8 bases, with 15 bases left in between. The CDR3 is 14 amino acids. CDR3 sequence reads: CAISETGQIDGYTF. As DNA, the CDR3 is TGTGCCATCAGTGAGACCGGACAGATAGACGGCTACACCTTC.

This clone appeared a few times. The V and J genes are TRBV5-4 and TRBJ2-7; 10 bases map to TRBD2. From germline, CDR1 is SGHNT and CDR2 YYREEE (reference sequence). V lost 4 bases, J lost 5 bases, and 9 bases stayed unmatched. The CDR3 totals 15 residues. This CDR3 reads CASSRDASGRNEQYF. CDR3 sequence (DNA): TGTGCCAGCAGCCGGGACGCTAGCGGGAGAAACGAGCAGTACTTC.

The rearrangement joins TRBV15 to TRBJ2-5, with D unclear. The V end lost 1 base, the J end lost 5 bases, and 20 bases lay between the germline ends. CDR3 size: 17 residues. The germline V gene has CDR1 LNHNV and CDR2 YYDKDF (reference sequence). This chain's CDR3 is CATSRAPGSSVGETQYF. The CDR3 DNA reads TGTGCCACCAGCAGAGCCCCCGGCAGTTCGGTCGGGGAGACCCAGTACTTC.

This clone was counted between two and nine times. CDR3 sequence reads: CASSSGTKLEIYGYTF. The DNA of the CDR3 is TGTGCCAGCAGTTCCGGGACAAAACTAGAAATCTATGGCTACACCTTC. The V gene is TRBV6-2 or TRBV6-3, the J gene TRBJ1-2; TRBD1 might be the D (6 bases). The V gene lost 4 bases and the J gene lost 4 bases, with 19 bases spanning the gap. The CDR3 totals 16 residues. Germline values: CDR1 MNHEY, CDR2 SVGEGT.

The table lists this clone with a count of one. The chain combines TRBV18 with TRBJ2-7, with 10 positions matching TRBD1. The germline V gene encodes CDR1 KGHSH and CDR2 LQKENI. CDR3 length equals 15 residues. The V gene end was trimmed by 6 bases and the J gene end by 4 bases; junction bases not matched to a gene: 9. This chain's CDR3 is CASSSMGQGRYEQYF. CDR3 coding DNA: TGTGCCAGCTCCTCAATGGGACAGGGGAGGTACGAGCAGTACTTC.

This chain uses TRBV5-4 with TRBJ2-7; 7 bases are a match to TRBD1. This CDR3 is 16 amino acids long. Germline lookup yields CDR1 SGHNT and CDR2 YYREEE (reference sequence). V trimming: 5 bases; J trimming: 2 bases; junction bases outside the gene matches: 13. The CDR3 nucleotides read TGTGCCAGCAGTTTCCCCGAGAGGGGGCCTCCCTACGAGCAGTACTTC. Its protein product is CASSFPERGPPYEQYF.

The table lists this clone with a count of one. The genes are TRBV19 and TRBJ2-1, with 10 nucleotides matching TRBD2. V gave up 9 bases and J gave up 7 bases; unmatched junction bases: 12. Germline V gives CDR1 LNHDA, CDR2 SQIVND (reference sequence). The CDR3 consists of 15 residues. This CDR3 is CASQTLAGVPNEQFF. In nucleotides, the CDR3 is TGTGCCAGCCAAACCCTAGCGGGAGTTCCTAATGAGCAGTTCTTC.